Presented here are 26 T cell receptor beta chains from one specimen sequenced in a study of cytomegalovirus exposure and HLA in healthy donors (dated by TCRdb to the late 2010s). The library was made by the immunoSEQ multiplex PCR assay. The multiplex PCR relied on a mix of 60 forward primers for TCR Vbeta segments and 13 reverse primers for TCR Jbeta segments. The clones in this table, taken by TCRdb from immuneACCESS, are in-frame only. Not every clone is retained; where verified, under half of the shortfall comes from an unresolved V gene, and the cause of the rest is unknown. The sample includes roughly 150,000 clones, with roughly four fifths observed a single time. The ten largest clonotypes hold roughly 4% of the sample. The specimen sequenced was PBMCs. The receptors stem from a man in his fifties or sixties in good health and CMV-seropositive.

This clone was seen once. The chain has TRBV11-1 and TRBJ1-6, with D possibly TRBD1 on 6 matching bases. V dropped 4 bases and J dropped 4 bases, with 11 bases sitting between them. The CDR3 contains 15 residues. The germline V gene has CDR1 SGHAT and CDR2 FQDESV (reference sequence). This CDR3 reads CASSSEQGYNSPLHF. In nucleotides, the CDR3 is TGTGCCAGCAGCTCCGAGCAGGGGTATAATTCACCCCTCCACTTT.

The chain joins TRBV6-5 to TRBJ1-1; D perhaps matches TRBD1 (6 bases). Germline V CDR1 and CDR2: MNHEY, SVGAGI. V lost 5 bases and J 5 bases, leaving 15 bases between the germline ends. This CDR3 has 14 residues. The CDR3 region has the DNA TGTGCCAGCAGTGAAGGGGGGGCAGGGACTGAAGCTTTCTTT. Residues: CASSEGGAGTEAFF.

This clone was seen a few times. The chain is built from TRBV5-6 and TRBJ1-4, with TRBD1 matching over 7 bases. The germline gives CDR1 SGHDT, CDR2 YYEEEE. The ends lost 0 bases at V and 8 bases at J; junction bases unmatched: 1. CDR3 size: 13 residues. The CDR3 is CASSLDRGEKLFF. CDR3 nucleotides: TGTGCCAGCAGCTTGGACAGGGGAGAAAAACTGTTTTTT.

V gene TRBV29-1 combines with J gene TRBJ2-7, with TRBD2 as a possible D gene (6 bases). The V gene lost 6 bases and the J gene lost 7 bases, with 19 bases spanning the gap. CDR1 SQVTM and CDR2 ANQGSEA come from the germline V gene. The CDR3 sequence is 13 residues long. In DNA form, the CDR3 reads TGCAGCGTCCGGACTAAAGATAGGATAGAGCAGTACTTC. Translated: CSVRTKDRIEQYF.

The rearrangement links TRBV5-1 to TRBJ2-7; TRBD1 agrees at 7 bases. Trimming cost V 2 bases and J 5 bases; bases outside gene matches: 4. The CDR3 is 13 amino acids. Germline loops: CDR1 SGHRS, CDR2 YFSETQ. This CDR3 reads CASSLTGDHEQYF. Here the CDR3 DNA reads TGCGCCAGCAGCTTAACAGGGGACCACGAGCAGTACTTC. Using reference TRBV5-1 and TRBJ2-7 for the parts outside the CDR3, the full variable domain is KAGVTQTPRYLIKTRGQQVTLSCSPISGHRSVSWYQQTPGQGLQFLFEYFSETQRNKGNFPGRFSGRQFSNSRSEMNVSTLELGDSALYLCASSLTGDHEQYFGPGTRLTVT.

This rearrangement joins TRBV30 to TRBJ2-5; possibly TRBD2 for D (6 bases). Germline lookup yields CDR1 GTSNPN and CDR2 SVGIG (reference sequence). CDR3 length: 14 residues. V lost 7 bases, J lost 1 base, and 16 bases lay in between. CDR3 coding DNA: TGTGCCTTTACCGGGACTGGGTTCCAAGAGACCCAGTACTTC. Its translation: CAFTGTGFQETQYF.

The chain recombines TRBV4-2 with TRBJ2-5, with 7 positions matching TRBD1. In germline, CDR1 is LGHNA, CDR2 YNFKEQ. Unmatched junction bases numbered 6, after V lost 4 bases and J lost 4 bases. The CDR3 has 14 amino acids. CDR3 protein: CASSPRGGTETQYF. In DNA form, the CDR3 reads TGTGCCAGCAGCCCACGAGGGGGCACAGAGACCCAGTACTTC.

The genes are TRBV15 and TRBJ1-5; TRBD1 might be the D (5 bases). Germline CDR1 LNHNV, CDR2 YYDKDF (reference sequence). V was trimmed by 4 bases and J by 1 base, leaving 14 bases between them. CDR3 size: 16 residues. In nucleotides, the CDR3 is TGTGCCACCAGCATCAGATCGGGGGTGAGCAATCAGCCCCAGCATTTT. Residues: CATSIRSGVSNQPQHF.

The J gene is TRBJ2-3, the V gene TRBV5-1; 11 nucleotides align to TRBD2. Per the germline V gene, CDR1 is SGHRS and CDR2 is YFSETQ. The CDR3 consists of 16 residues. Unmatched junction bases numbered 7, after V lost 4 bases and J lost 3 bases. The CDR3 DNA reads TGCGCCAGCAGCGTACTAGCGGGAGTAACTACAGATACGCAGTATTTT. This encodes CASSVLAGVTTDTQYF.

This sequence joins TRBV18 and TRBJ1-5; TRBD1 agrees at 9 bases. The CDR3 consists of 15 residues. V shed 3 bases and J 5 bases; nucleotides not matched to a gene: 5. Germline CDR1 KGHSH, CDR2 LQKENI. CDR3 sequence: CASSPIQGADQPQHF. The CDR3, as DNA: TGTGCCAGCTCACCGATACAGGGGGCCGATCAGCCCCAGCATTTT.

This clone was observed a handful of times. The rearrangement links TRBV19 to TRBJ1-1; a possible D gene is TRBD1 (6 bases). V was trimmed by 4 bases and J by 1 base, leaving 10 bases between them. This CDR3 region has 14 residues. Germline assignment: CDR1 LNHDA and CDR2 SQIVND (reference sequence). The CDR3 bases are TGTGCCAGTAGTAATGCAGGGGCGAACACTGAAGCTTTCTTT. It yields the protein CASSNAGANTEAFF.

V usage is TRBV29-1 and J usage is TRBJ2-1; possible D gene TRBD2, 6 bases. The CDR3 spans 12 residues. Per the germline V gene, CDR1 is SQVTM and CDR2 is ANQGSEA. The V end was cut by 7 bases, the J end by 6 bases, with 13 bases between. The CDR3 nucleotides read TGCAGCGCGCAGGAGGGAGTCAATGAGCAGTTCTTC. Its protein is CSAQEGVNEQFF.

This chain uses TRBV10-3 with TRBJ1-1, with D perhaps matching TRBD1 (5 bases). V was pared by 8 bases and J by 3 bases, with 10 bases between. Per the germline V gene, CDR1 is ENHRY and CDR2 is SYGVKD. This CDR3 spans 12 amino acids. The CDR3 bases are TGTGCCATCCAGGGTTGGGACACTGAAGCTTTCTTT. It translates to CAIQGWDTEAFF.

This clone was counted a few times. The rearrangement uses TRBV5-5 and TRBJ2-1; D may be TRBD2 (7 bases). Trimming left V 2 bases short and J 8 bases short, with 17 bases between. This CDR3 is built from 15 residues. Germline CDR1 reads SGHKS; CDR2 reads YYEKEE (reference sequence). The DNA of the CDR3 is TGTGCCAGCAGCTTAGGGGGGGCTCTTGGGCATGAGCAGTTCTTC. It is translated as CASSLGGALGHEQFF.

The V gene is TRBV4-1, the J gene TRBJ1-5; weak D call: TRBD1 (5 bases). The germline V gene encodes CDR1 MGHRA and CDR2 YSYEKL. Trimming took 1 base from V and 4 from J, leaving 11 bases between them. The CDR3 spans 15 residues. The CDR3 DNA reads TGCGCCAGCAGCCAAGTGGGGGGGAGGAATCAGCCCCAGCATTTT. This translates into CASSQVGGRNQPQHF.

The rearrangement joins TRBV19 to TRBJ2-3; TRBD2 aligns across 10 bases. Germline V CDR1 and CDR2: LNHDA, SQIVND (reference sequence). This CDR3 is built from 15 residues. J was trimmed by 7 bases and V by 4 bases; bases with no gene match: 8. CDR3 DNA: TGTGCCAGTAGTACCGAGCGGGGGGGCATTCATACGCAGTATTTT. Translating it yields CASSTERGGIHTQYF.

This chain uses TRBV14 with TRBJ2-5; 7 bases match TRBD2. The J segment lost 7 bases and the V segment lost 1 base, leaving 9 bases of the junction unmatched. The CDR3 totals 15 residues. Germline V gene data show CDR1 as SGHDN and CDR2 as FVKESK. CDR3: CASSQGTRSGVTQYF. The CDR3 bases are TGTGCCAGCAGCCAAGGGACTAGGTCCGGCGTGACCCAGTACTTC.

V is TRBV13 and J is TRBJ1-2, with D perhaps matching TRBD1 (5 bases). The CDR3 extends over 16 amino acids. Per germline, CDR1 PRHDT and CDR2 FYEKMQ (reference sequence). V shed 6 bases and J shed 0 bases, with 17 bases lying between them. The CDR3 nucleotides are TGTGCCAGCAGTTCAAGCGGGGGTGGAGCTAACTATGGCTACACCTTC. Translation: CASSSSGGGANYGYTF.

The V gene is TRBV9, the J gene TRBJ2-5; 10 nucleotides match TRBD1. TRBJ2-7 matches the DNA end more closely, so the J call is doubtful. There are 16 residues in the CDR3. Germline CDR1 reads SGDLS; CDR2 reads YYNGEE. The CDR3 here is CASSPVGDRGSYEQYF. DNA of the CDR3: TGTGCCAGCAGCCCCGTAGGGGACAGGGGCTCCTACGAGCAGTACTTC.

The rearrangement joins TRBV9 to TRBJ1-6; 8 bases agree with TRBD1. The germline V gene encodes CDR1 SGDLS and CDR2 YYNGEE. Germline trimming cut 2 bases from V and 0 bases from J; bases unmatched to any gene: 10. CDR3 length: 19 amino acids. The CDR3: CASSVGDRPTSSYNSPLHF. The DNA of the CDR3 is TGTGCCAGCAGCGTTGGGGACAGGCCAACGAGCTCCTATAATTCACCCCTCCACTTT.

This clone was detected only once. This chain connects TRBV4-3 to TRBJ1-1; the D is unclear. V was trimmed by 1 base and J by 1 base, leaving 7 bases between them. Germline V gives CDR1 LGHNA, CDR2 YSLEER. The CDR3 totals 14 residues. CDR3 DNA sequence: TGCGCCAGCAGCCAAGGACAAACGAACACTGAAGCTTTCTTT. Amino acids: CASSQGQTNTEAFF.

This chain connects TRBV5-1 to TRBJ2-1; TRBD2 agrees at 7 bases. The V gene end was trimmed by 4 bases and the J gene end by 0 bases; junction bases not matched to a gene: 7. The CDR3 spans 16 residues. Germline lookup yields CDR1 SGHRS and CDR2 YFSETQ. CDR3 DNA: TGCGCCAGCAGCGGAGCTAGCGGTCACTCCTACAATGAGCAGTTCTTC. This gives the protein CASSGASGHSYNEQFF. Drawing the rest from reference TRBV5-1 and TRBJ2-1, the complete variable domain is KAGVTQTPRYLIKTRGQQVTLSCSPISGHRSVSWYQQTPGQGLQFLFEYFSETQRNKGNFPGRFSGRQFSNSRSEMNVSTLELGDSALYLCASSGASGHSYNEQFFGPGTRLTVL.

This clone was counted a single time. The V and J genes are TRBV7-3 and TRBJ1-1; tentatively, D is TRBD1 (5 bases). The CDR3 is 14 residues long. Germline CDR1 SGHTA, CDR2 FQGTGA. Trimming pared 1 base from V and 5 bases from J, leaving 11 bases between. The CDR3 region has the DNA TGTGCCAGCAGCTTAATGGGGACTGGAACTGAAGCTTTCTTT. This sequence encodes CASSLMGTGTEAFF.

The table lists this clone with a count of one. The CDR3 DNA follows: TGTGCCAGCGGCCTTTGGCCTAGTACCCAAGAGACCCAGTACTTC. Its translation: CASGLWPSTQETQYF. V and J are TRBV27 and TRBJ2-5, with D unresolved. Trimming cost V 8 bases and J 1 base, with 17 bases left between them. The CDR3 runs 15 residues. Germline lookup yields CDR1 MNHEY and CDR2 SMNVEV (reference sequence).

The chain links TRBV15 to TRBJ2-3, with a possible D match to TRBD2 (5 bases). Germline-derived CDR1 and CDR2 are LNHNV and YYDKDF (reference sequence). With 8 bases removed from V and 4 bases from J, the gap between germline ends came to 13 bases. The CDR3 consists of 13 residues. The CDR3 here is CATGEPGADTQYF. The CDR3 DNA is TGTGCCACCGGGGAGCCAGGCGCAGATACGCAGTATTTT.

As concerns this clone: An end of the junction does not agree with germline; a read error may underlie this. This chain links TRBV29-1 with TRBJ2-4, with 15 nucleotides matching TRBD2. Germline CDR1 is SQVTM and CDR2 is ANQGSEA. The CDR3 contains 12 residues. The CDR3 nucleotides are TGCAGCGTAGGAGGGACTAGCGGGGGGAAGGACTTC. Its protein product is CSVGGTSGGKDF.